This entry features one TCR beta chain sequence. This sample was included in a study of chemoradiotherapy in HPV16-positive cancers. Trimming cost V 2 bases and J 11 bases; bases outside gene matches: 10. This CDR3 is built from 16 residues. Germline V gene data show CDR1 as SNHLY and CDR2 as FYNNEI. Repertoires were generated with immunoSEQ multiplex PCR, while TCRdb's copy carries only in-frame clones and drops some. The table has about 21,000 clones, over 75% seen once. Sequences were derived from blood, sampled from a patient who underwent chemoradiotherapy. This clonotype was sampled from a human donor with HPV-associated anogenital cancer. V is TRBV2 and J is TRBJ2-1, with 12 bases that match TRBD2. As DNA, the CDR3 is TGTGCCAGCAGTGAAAGTCCCGGACTAGCGGGACTTAAGCAGTTCTTC. Translation gives CASSESPGLAGLKQFF.